This T cell receptor (beta chain) was documented in a study of OX40 agonist ivuxolimab in advanced cancers. This CDR3 spans 15 amino acids. Germline V lookup: CDR1 SGHTA, CDR2 FQGNSA. Trimming shortened V by 4 bases and J by 2 bases, and 13 bases separated the two germline ends. Measured with immunoSEQ multiplex PCR; TCRdb has only the in-frame clones, and not every one. The sample has about 75,000 clones; around 86% are singletons. This rearrangement joins TRBV7-2 to TRBJ2-3; D remains ambiguous. The source is an adult with an advanced solid tumor such as melanoma, head and neck, liver or kidney cancer. This material consisted of CD4+ or CD8+ T cells sorted from blood, taken in a trial of the OX40 agonist ivuxolimab. CDR3 nucleotide sequence: TGTGCCAGCAGCTCCGACCCGGTCGACACAGATACGCAGTATTTT. Translated: CASSSDPVDTDTQYF.